The clone carrying this TCR beta chain was seen ten or more times. Its target is not known. The record originates from a study of human T cells and chemical hapten exposure. Across the study: Small pooled library volume differences mainly caused per-sample TCR yield variation. Study-level results: There was no change with DPC sensitization in TCRs above 1 in 1000 frequency.

The study used a library that attached unique molecular identifiers to individual cDNA molecules. Study processing details: Samples ranged from about 23,224 to 700,000 TCRs, with a median of 95,638. TCRdb processed the 5' RACE reads anew with MiXCR; each CDR3 protein has one entry. TCRdb, not the authors, supplied the V and J calls. The table shows 120,000 to 150,000 distinct CDR3 sequences, with roughly 4% occurring only once. The CDR3 loop spans 18 amino acids. Germline CDR1 reads DFQATT; CDR2 reads SNEGSKA (reference sequence). Unmatched junction bases numbered 15, after V lost 0 bases and J lost 4 bases. Whole blood, unfractionated, served as the material for total RNA extraction.

V is TRBV20-1 and J is TRBJ1-1; 9 nucleotides line up with TRBD1. The clonotype originates from a female donor in good health. The CDR3, as DNA: TGCAGTGCTAGAGATCCTGGGACAGGGTACCGGAGGCTCACTGAAGCTTTCTTT. This gives the protein CSARDPGTGYRRLTEAFF.